The following is a T cell receptor (beta chain) sequence with its context. Its antigen is still unknown. Profiling relied on immunoSEQ multiplex PCR, and the TCRdb table lists in-frame clones only, not all of them. The sample holds approximately 20,000 clones; roughly 84% are singletons and the top ten take 2% to 3%. There are 20 residues in the CDR3. Germline V gene lookup returns CDR1 SGHRS and CDR2 YFSETQ. The V and J ends lost 4 bases and 3 bases, in that order; junction bases with no gene match: 22. This sample is part of a study of T cells in localized non-small cell lung cancer. Study results and limitations: Adjacent lung exhibited a median of 57 among the 100 most abundant tumor clones.

The chain has TRBV5-1 and TRBJ2-5, with TRBD1 identical over 9 bases. This TCR derives from a man between 40 and 70 years old with stage I lung adenocarcinoma. The source material was peripheral blood, sampled before any cancer treatment. CDR3 region: CASSPSGQGVSPGNEETQYF. The CDR3 nucleotides are TGCGCCAGCAGCCCCTCGGGACAGGGAGTATCACCGGGCAATGAAGAGACCCAGTACTTC.